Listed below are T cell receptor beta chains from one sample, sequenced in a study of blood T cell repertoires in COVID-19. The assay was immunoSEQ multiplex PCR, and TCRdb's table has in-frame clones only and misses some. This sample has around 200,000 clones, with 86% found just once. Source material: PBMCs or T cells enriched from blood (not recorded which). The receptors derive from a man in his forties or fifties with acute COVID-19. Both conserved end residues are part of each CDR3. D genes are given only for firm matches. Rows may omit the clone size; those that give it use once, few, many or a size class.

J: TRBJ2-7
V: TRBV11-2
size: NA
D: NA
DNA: TGTGCCAGCAGCTGGTTTAGCTCCTACGAGCAGTACTTC
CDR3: CASSWFSSYEQYF

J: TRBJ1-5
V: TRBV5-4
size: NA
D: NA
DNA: TGTGCCAGCAGCATCGGCGGGGGGGGCAATCAGCCCCAGCATTTT
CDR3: CASSIGGGGNQPQHF

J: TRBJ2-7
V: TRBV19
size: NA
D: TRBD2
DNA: TGTGCCAGTAGCAATCTAGCGGGCTACGAGCAGTACTTC
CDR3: CASSNLAGYEQYF

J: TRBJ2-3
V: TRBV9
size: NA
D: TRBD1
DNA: TGTGCCAGCAGCGGAGACAGGGGCCGACCTAGCACAGATACGCAGTATTTT
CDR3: CASSGDRGRPSTDTQYF

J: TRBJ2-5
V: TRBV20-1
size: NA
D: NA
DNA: TGCAGTGCTAGGCCCCCCCTAGGTCAGTACTTC
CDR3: CSARPPLGQYF

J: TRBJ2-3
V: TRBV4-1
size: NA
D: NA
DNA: TGCGCCAGCAGTCCGATAATAGTACAGGGAGAGACAGATACGCAGTATTTT
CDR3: CASSPIIVQGETDTQYF

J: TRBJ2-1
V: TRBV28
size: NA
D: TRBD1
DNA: TGTGCCAGCAGTTTGTCCGAGGACAGGGGATACAATGAGCAGTTCTTC
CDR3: CASSLSEDRGYNEQFF

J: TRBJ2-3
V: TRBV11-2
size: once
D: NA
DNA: TGTGCCAGCAGCTTATATACCGGAGGGCTTGGCACAGATACGCAGTATTTT
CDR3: CASSLYTGGLGTDTQYF

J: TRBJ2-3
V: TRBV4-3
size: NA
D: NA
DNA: TGCGCCAGCAGCCTCAAGCCCCCGGGCCCAGGGGGGTTGAATACGCAGTATTTT
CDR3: CASSLKPPGPGGLNTQYF

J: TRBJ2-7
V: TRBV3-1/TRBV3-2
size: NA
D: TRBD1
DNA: TGTGCCAGCAGCCAAGAGGTGACAGGGATTCCCGGGGCCCACGGGCAGTACTTC
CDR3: CASSQEVTGIPGAHGQYF

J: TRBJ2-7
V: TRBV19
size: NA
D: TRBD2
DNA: TGTGCCAGTAGTATAGTCACGGGGGGAGTTGAATCCTACGAGCAGTACTTC
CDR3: CASSIVTGGVESYEQYF

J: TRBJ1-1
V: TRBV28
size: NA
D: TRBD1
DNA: TGTGCCAGCAGTAGACAGGGCCTGGGAGCTTTCTTT
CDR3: CASSRQGLGAFF

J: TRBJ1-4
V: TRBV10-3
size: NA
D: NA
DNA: TGTGCCTCCACAGGGAGCACTAATGAAAAACTGTTTTTT
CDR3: CASTGSTNEKLFF

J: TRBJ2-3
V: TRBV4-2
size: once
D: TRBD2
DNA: TGTGCCAGCAGCCTCTCCGGGACGGGGGGGGATACGCAGTATTTT
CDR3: CASSLSGTGGDTQYF

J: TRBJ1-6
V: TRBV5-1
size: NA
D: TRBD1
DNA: TGCGCCAGCAGCTTGGGACAGGGGAATTATTCACCCCTCCACTTT
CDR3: CASSLGQGNYSPLHF